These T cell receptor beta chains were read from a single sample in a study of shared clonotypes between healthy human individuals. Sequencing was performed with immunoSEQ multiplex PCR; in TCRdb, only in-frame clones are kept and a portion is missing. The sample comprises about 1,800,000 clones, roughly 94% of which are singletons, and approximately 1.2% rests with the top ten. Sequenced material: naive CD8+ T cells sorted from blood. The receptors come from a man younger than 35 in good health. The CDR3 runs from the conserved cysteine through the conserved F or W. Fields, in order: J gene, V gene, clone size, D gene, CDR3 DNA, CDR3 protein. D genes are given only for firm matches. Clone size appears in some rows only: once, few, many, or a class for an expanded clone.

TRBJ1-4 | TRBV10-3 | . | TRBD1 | TGTGCCATCAGCGGGACAGAAGACTTTGAAAAACTGTTTTTT | CAISGTEDFEKLFF
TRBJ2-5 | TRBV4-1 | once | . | TGCGCCAGCAGCCAAGAAACGCGAACCCAGTACTTC | CASSQETRTQYF
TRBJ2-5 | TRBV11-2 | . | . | TGTGCCAGCAGCTTAGGGGAAAGGTCCTTCCCAGGGGAGACCCAGTACTTC | CASSLGERSFPGETQYF
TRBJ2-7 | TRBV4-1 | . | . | TGCGCCAGCAGCCTTCACGGGGCCTACGAGCAGTACTTC | CASSLHGAYEQYF
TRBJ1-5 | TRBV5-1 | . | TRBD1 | TGCGCCAGCAGCCCGGGGACAGGTTATCAGCCCCAGCATTTT | CASSPGTGYQPQHF
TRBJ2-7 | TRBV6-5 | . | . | TGTGCCAGCAGATACACAGGGCTGGGGGAGCAGTACTTC | CASRYTGLGEQYF
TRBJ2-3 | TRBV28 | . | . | TGTGCCAGCAGCCCCATATCTGCCTGGGAAGAGCAGTATTTT | CASSPISAWEEQYF
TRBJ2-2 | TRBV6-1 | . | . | TGTGCCAGCAGTGAAGACAGTTCGAACACCGGGGAGCTGTTTTTT | CASSEDSSNTGELFF
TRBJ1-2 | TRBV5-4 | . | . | TGTGCCAGCAGCTTGGTGATCGGAGGGGACTATGGCTACACCTTC | CASSLVIGGDYGYTF
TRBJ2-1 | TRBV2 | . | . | TGTGCCAGCAGTGTAGGGGATGAGCAGTTCTTC | CASSVGDEQFF
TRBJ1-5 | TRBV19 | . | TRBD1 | TGTGCCAGTAGTATAGGACAGGGGAGGTATCAGCCCCAGCATTTT | CASSIGQGRYQPQHF
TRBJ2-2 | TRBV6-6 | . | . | TGTGCCAGCAGACACGGGCCAGGGGAAGGCACCGGGGAGCTGTTTTTT | CASRHGPGEGTGELFF
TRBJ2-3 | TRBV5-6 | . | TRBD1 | TGTGCCAGCAGCTTCGGGCAGGGGGCAGATACGCAGTATTTT | CASSFGQGADTQYF
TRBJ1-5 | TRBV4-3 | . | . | TGCGCCAGCAGCCAAGATACAGGGTTGAATCAGCCCCAGCATTTT | CASSQDTGLNQPQHF
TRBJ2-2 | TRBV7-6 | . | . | TGTGCCAGCAGCTCTCCGGTAGAAGCCACCGGGGAGCTGTTTTTT | CASSSPVEATGELFF
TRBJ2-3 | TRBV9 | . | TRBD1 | TGTGCCAGCAGACAAGGGACAGGGGGCACAGATACGCAGTATTTT | CASRQGTGGTDTQYF
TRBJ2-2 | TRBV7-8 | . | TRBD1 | TGTGCCAGCAGCTTACCGAAATGGGAAGGGACAGGAATAACCGGGGAGCTGTTTTTT | CASSLPKWEGTGITGELFF
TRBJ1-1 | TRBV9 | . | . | TGTGCCAGCCACCGTTTTGGGGATACTGAAGCTTTCTTT | CASHRFGDTEAFF
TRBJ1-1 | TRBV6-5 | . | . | TGTGCCAGCAGTTACCCGGAGGGAGGGAGGACTGAAGCTTTCTTT | CASSYPEGGRTEAFF
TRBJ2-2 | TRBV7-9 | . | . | TGTGCCAGCAGCTTAGCAGGGACCACCGGGGAGCTGTTTTTT | CASSLAGTTGELFF
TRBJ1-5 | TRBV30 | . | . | TGTGCCTGGAGTGAAGGGACGGTGGACCAGCCCCAGCATTTT | CAWSEGTVDQPQHF
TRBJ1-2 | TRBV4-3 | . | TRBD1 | TGCGCCAGCAGCCAAGACTACAGGGGGCCGTCTAACTATGGCTACACCTTC | CASSQDYRGPSNYGYTF
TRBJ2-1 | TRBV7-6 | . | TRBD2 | TGTGCCAGCAGCTTAGAGAGCGGGAACTACAATGAGCAGTTCTTC | CASSLESGNYNEQFF
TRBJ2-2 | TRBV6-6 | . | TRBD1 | TGTGCCAGCAGTCATCCGGACAGGGCGAACACCGGGGAGCTGTTTTTT | CASSHPDRANTGELFF
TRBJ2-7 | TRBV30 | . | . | TGTGCCTGGAGTATCGACTCTCTCTCCTACGAGCAGTACTTC | CAWSIDSLSYEQYF
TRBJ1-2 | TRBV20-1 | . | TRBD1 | TGCAGTGCCCGGACAGGGGATGGCTACACCTTC | CSARTGDGYTF
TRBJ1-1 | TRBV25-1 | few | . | TGTGCCAGCAGTAAGGGCCGAGGAGCTTTCTTT | CASSKGRGAFF
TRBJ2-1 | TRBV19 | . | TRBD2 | TGTGCCAGTAGTGCGCTAGCGGGGACTTACAATGAGCAGTTCTTC | CASSALAGTYNEQFF
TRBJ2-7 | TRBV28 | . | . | TGTGCCAGCAGGCGCGACGGACAGCCGCCCTACGAGCAGTACTTC | CASRRDGQPPYEQYF
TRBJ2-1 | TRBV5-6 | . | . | TGTGCCAGCAGCTTGGCCGAAGGCGATGAGCAGTTCTTC | CASSLAEGDEQFF
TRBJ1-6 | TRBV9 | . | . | TGTGCCAGCAGCGGTCAGGGAGATTCACCCCTCCACTTT | CASSGQGDSPLHF
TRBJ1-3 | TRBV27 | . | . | TGTGCCAGCCCCTGGACTCGTGAGGGTAACACCATATATTTT | CASPWTREGNTIYF
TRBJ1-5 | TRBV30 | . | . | TGTGCCTGGAGTAACGGGGGCTCCAATCAGCCCCAGCATTTT | CAWSNGGSNQPQHF
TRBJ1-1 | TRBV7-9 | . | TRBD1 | TGTGCCAGCAGCCCCCTACAGACAGGGGGTTCTGAAGCTTTCTTT | CASSPLQTGGSEAFF
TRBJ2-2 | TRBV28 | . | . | TGTGCCAGCAGTTTGACGGGGGGGGAGCTGTTTTTT | CASSLTGGELFF
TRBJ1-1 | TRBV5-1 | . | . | TGCGCCAGCAGCTTGCTGGGGGGCTATCCGATGAACACTGAAGCTTTCTTT | CASSLLGGYPMNTEAFF
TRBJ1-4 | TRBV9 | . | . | TGTGCCAGCAGCGTAGGGGTGGCAACTAATGAAAAACTGTTTTTT | CASSVGVATNEKLFF
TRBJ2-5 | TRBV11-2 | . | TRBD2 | TGTGCCAGCAGCCCCGGACTAGCGGGGGTTGAGACCCAGTACTTC | CASSPGLAGVETQYF
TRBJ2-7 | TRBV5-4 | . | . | TGTGCCAGCAGCCCGGGGGTTAACGAGCAGTACTTC | CASSPGVNEQYF
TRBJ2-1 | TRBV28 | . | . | TGTGCCAGTTCGGGGCCCTACAATGAGCAGTTCTTC | CASSGPYNEQFF
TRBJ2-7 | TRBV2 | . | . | TGTGCCAGCAGTGTAGGGAATCCCTCCTACGAGCAGTACTTC | CASSVGNPSYEQYF
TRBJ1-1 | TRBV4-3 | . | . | TGCGCCAGCAGCCAAGAGGCCATGGGCACTGAAGCTTTCTTT | CASSQEAMGTEAFF
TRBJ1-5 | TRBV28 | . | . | TGTGCCAGCAGTTTATTCCATGGACCCCTCGTCCTACATCAGCCCCAGCATTTT | CASSLFHGPLVLHQPQHF
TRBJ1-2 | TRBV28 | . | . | TGTGCCAGCAGTCTGGGGTACTATGGCTACACCTTC | CASSLGYYGYTF
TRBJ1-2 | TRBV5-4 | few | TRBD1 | TGTGCCAGCAGCTTGACAGGGGGCTGGAATGGCTACACCTTC | CASSLTGGWNGYTF
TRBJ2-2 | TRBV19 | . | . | TGTGCCAGTAGTCCGATGGGAGGCGGGGAGCTGTTTTTT | CASSPMGGGELFF
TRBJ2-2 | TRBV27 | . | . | TGTGCCAGCAGTTTATCAGGGTTCGGGGAGCTGTTTTTT | CASSLSGFGELFF
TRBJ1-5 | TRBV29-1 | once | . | TGCAGCGTTGAAATAGAGGGGTTAGGGCAGCCCCAGCATTTT | CSVEIEGLGQPQHF